These T cell receptor beta chains were read from a single sample in a study of blood T cell repertoires in COVID-19. Only in-frame clones appear in the TCRdb table, and some are missing; sequencing was by immunoSEQ multiplex PCR. The sample lists approximately 270,000 clones; approximately 85% were seen once. Material for sequencing was PBMCs or T cells enriched from blood (not recorded which). These receptors all stem from a woman aged 25 to 39 who had recovered from COVID-19. The CDR3 runs from the conserved cysteine through the conserved F or W. The D gene is left open where the match is weak. Clone size is shown for a subset of rows, as once, few, many or a class of expanded clone.

V gene: TRBV4-1
J gene: TRBJ1-4
D gene: .
clone size: few
CDR3 DNA: TGCGCCAGCAGCCAAGTGTCAGTTAGACTTAATGAAAAACTGTTTTTT
CDR3 protein: CASSQVSVRLNEKLFF

V gene: TRBV25-1
J gene: TRBJ2-3
D gene: .
clone size: .
CDR3 DNA: TGTGCCAGCAGTCAGACAGATACGCAGTATTTT
CDR3 protein: CASSQTDTQYF

V gene: TRBV30
J gene: TRBJ1-3
D gene: TRBD1
clone size: few
CDR3 DNA: TGTGCCTGGAGTGTTTCCCCCTTGACAGGGGCTAGGTATTTGTCTCGAAACACCATATATTTT
CDR3 protein: CAWSVSPLTGARYLSRNTIYF

V gene: TRBV5-1
J gene: TRBJ2-1
D gene: TRBD2
clone size: .
CDR3 DNA: TGCGCCAGCAGCTTGCCAGCGGGAGGGTTTACCAATGAGCAGTTCTTC
CDR3 protein: CASSLPAGGFTNEQFF

V gene: TRBV2
J gene: TRBJ2-1
D gene: .
clone size: .
CDR3 DNA: TGTGCCAGCCGACTGATCTCCTACAATGAGCAGTTCTTC
CDR3 protein: CASRLISYNEQFF

V gene: TRBV7-2
J gene: TRBJ2-5
D gene: .
clone size: .
CDR3 DNA: TGTGCCAGCAAGAGGATAGCGGCTCAAGAGACCCAGTACTTC
CDR3 protein: CASKRIAAQETQYF

V gene: TRBV7-9
J gene: TRBJ2-3
D gene: TRBD1
clone size: .
CDR3 DNA: TGTGCCAGCAGCTTAAGAGGGGGCGTCGGAAAAACAGATACGCAGTATTTT
CDR3 protein: CASSLRGGVGKTDTQYF

V gene: TRBV4-2
J gene: TRBJ2-7
D gene: TRBD1
clone size: .
CDR3 DNA: TGTGCCAGCAGCCACTGGGGACAGGGAGGGTACGAGCAGTACTTC
CDR3 protein: CASSHWGQGGYEQYF

V gene: TRBV6-5
J gene: TRBJ2-1
D gene: TRBD2
clone size: .
CDR3 DNA: TGTGCCAGCACCCCTAGGGGAGCGGGGGACAATGAGCAGTTCTTC
CDR3 protein: CASTPRGAGDNEQFF

V gene: TRBV6-5
J gene: TRBJ2-2
D gene: .
clone size: .
CDR3 DNA: TGTGCCAGCAGGGTCAGACCCCTGGAGGGGGAGCTGTTTTTT
CDR3 protein: CASRVRPLEGELFF

V gene: TRBV7-9
J gene: TRBJ1-2
D gene: .
clone size: once
CDR3 DNA: TGTGCCAGCAGCTTAGGGACAGCCCGTGACTATGGCTACACCTTC
CDR3 protein: CASSLGTARDYGYTF

V gene: TRBV5-1
J gene: TRBJ1-5
D gene: TRBD1
clone size: .
CDR3 DNA: TGCGCCAGCAGCTTGGCCGGGACAGAGCATCAGCCCCAGCATTTT
CDR3 protein: CASSLAGTEHQPQHF

V gene: TRBV28
J gene: TRBJ2-7
D gene: TRBD1
clone size: few
CDR3 DNA: TGTGCCAGCAGGAACAGGGGAAGTGTCTACGAGCAGTACTTC
CDR3 protein: CASRNRGSVYEQYF

V gene: TRBV20-1
J gene: TRBJ1-4
D gene: .
clone size: .
CDR3 DNA: TGCAGTGCTAGTCTATTAGGGGTAGAGGAAAAACTGTTTTTT
CDR3 protein: CSASLLGVEEKLFF

V gene: TRBV28
J gene: TRBJ1-6
D gene: .
clone size: .
CDR3 DNA: TGTGCCACTGCCTTGGGGGCAGGGCCGAATTCACCCCTCCACTTT
CDR3 protein: CATALGAGPNSPLHF

V gene: TRBV2
J gene: TRBJ1-2
D gene: .
clone size: .
CDR3 DNA: TGTGCCAGCAGTGAAGCAGTGAGGATAACCGATGGCTACACCTTC
CDR3 protein: CASSEAVRITDGYTF

V gene: TRBV29-1
J gene: TRBJ2-5
D gene: .
clone size: .
CDR3 DNA: TGCAGCGTTGAAGGCGGGAGAACAGGGGAGACCCAGTACTTC
CDR3 protein: CSVEGGRTGETQYF

V gene: TRBV12-3/TRBV12-4
J gene: TRBJ2-1
D gene: .
clone size: .
CDR3 DNA: TGTGCCAGCAGCCGGGGCAATGAGCAGTTCTTC
CDR3 protein: CASSRGNEQFF

V gene: TRBV7-2
J gene: TRBJ2-5
D gene: .
clone size: .
CDR3 DNA: TGTGCCAGCAGCTTAGATCTGGTACTACAAGAGACCCAGTACTTC
CDR3 protein: CASSLDLVLQETQYF

V gene: TRBV4-2
J gene: TRBJ2-1
D gene: .
clone size: .
CDR3 DNA: TGTGCCAGCAGCCAAGAGAGGAGGCCTCCATACAATGAGCAGTTCTTC
CDR3 protein: CASSQERRPPYNEQFF

V gene: TRBV5-1
J gene: TRBJ2-5
D gene: .
clone size: .
CDR3 DNA: TGCGCCAGCAGCTTATCCCGGGGTCAGACCCAGTACTTC
CDR3 protein: CASSLSRGQTQYF

V gene: TRBV27
J gene: TRBJ2-3
D gene: .
clone size: .
CDR3 DNA: TGTGCCAGCAGTTCCCTGAGCACAGATACGCAGTATTTT
CDR3 protein: CASSSLSTDTQYF

V gene: TRBV5-1
J gene: TRBJ2-1
D gene: TRBD2
clone size: .
CDR3 DNA: TGCGCCAGCAGCCTGCTAGCGGGGGGGCCGGGGGAGCAGTTCTTC
CDR3 protein: CASSLLAGGPGEQFF

V gene: TRBV7-9
J gene: TRBJ1-1
D gene: .
clone size: once
CDR3 DNA: TGTGCCAGCAGCTGTACTGGTGAGGACACTGAAGCTTTCTTT
CDR3 protein: CASSCTGEDTEAFF

V gene: TRBV30
J gene: TRBJ2-1
D gene: .
clone size: .
CDR3 DNA: TGTGCCTGGAGGCATGACAGTTACTCCTACAATGAGCAGTTCTTC
CDR3 protein: CAWRHDSYSYNEQFF

V gene: TRBV25-1
J gene: TRBJ1-1
D gene: TRBD1
clone size: few
CDR3 DNA: TGTGCCAGCACCAGACAGGGGATCACTGAAGCTTTCTTT
CDR3 protein: CASTRQGITEAFF

V gene: TRBV30
J gene: TRBJ1-2
D gene: .
clone size: .
CDR3 DNA: TGTGCCTGGAGTGAAACAGGGAGCTCTGGCTACACCTTC
CDR3 protein: CAWSETGSSGYTF

V gene: TRBV13
J gene: TRBJ1-2
D gene: .
clone size: .
CDR3 DNA: TGTGCCAGCAGCTCCCCCGGCGGGTATCGTTTCAGTGGCTACACCTTC
CDR3 protein: CASSSPGGYRFSGYTF

V gene: TRBV11-2
J gene: TRBJ1-2
D gene: TRBD1
clone size: .
CDR3 DNA: TGTGCCAGCAGCTTATCCAGAGGGGGCGCCTATGGCTACACCTTC
CDR3 protein: CASSLSRGGAYGYTF

V gene: TRBV3-1/TRBV3-2
J gene: TRBJ2-1
D gene: TRBD2
clone size: .
CDR3 DNA: TGTGCCAGCAGCGACTATAGCGGGAGTGGGGTTGAGCAGTTCTTC
CDR3 protein: CASSDYSGSGVEQFF

V gene: TRBV10-3
J gene: TRBJ1-5
D gene: .
clone size: few
CDR3 DNA: TGTGCCATCAGTAACCTAGGGGAGGTGGGACAGCCCCAGCATTTT
CDR3 protein: CAISNLGEVGQPQHF

V gene: TRBV7-8
J gene: TRBJ1-1
D gene: .
clone size: .
CDR3 DNA: TGTGCCAGCAGCTTAGCCCCTAACGGGGTCCCGGCCGGAGCTTTCTTT
CDR3 protein: CASSLAPNGVPAGAFF

V gene: TRBV12-3/TRBV12-4
J gene: TRBJ2-7
D gene: .
clone size: .
CDR3 DNA: TGTGCCAGCAGTCCATCCTACGAGCAGTACTTC
CDR3 protein: CASSPSYEQYF

V gene: TRBV7-2
J gene: TRBJ1-5
D gene: .
clone size: .
CDR3 DNA: TGTGCCAGCAGCTTAAGTTTGGCTCAGCCCCAGCATTTT
CDR3 protein: CASSLSLAQPQHF

V gene: TRBV4-1
J gene: TRBJ2-2
D gene: .
clone size: .
CDR3 DNA: TGCGCCAGCAGCAGCCGGGACTTCGCGAACACCGGGGAGCTGTTTTTT
CDR3 protein: CASSSRDFANTGELFF

V gene: TRBV25-1
J gene: TRBJ2-7
D gene: TRBD1
clone size: .
CDR3 DNA: TGTGCCAGCAGTGACCCCGGGACAGGGGGTTTCGAGCAGTACTTC
CDR3 protein: CASSDPGTGGFEQYF

V gene: TRBV9
J gene: TRBJ2-7
D gene: TRBD1
clone size: .
CDR3 DNA: TGTGCCAGCAGCCCGACGACAGGGTACAGGTACGAGCAGTACTTC
CDR3 protein: CASSPTTGYRYEQYF

V gene: TRBV19
J gene: TRBJ1-1
D gene: .
clone size: .
CDR3 DNA: TGTGCCAGTAGTATCACCCGAGGAGGGAACACTGAAGCTTTCTTT
CDR3 protein: CASSITRGGNTEAFF

V gene: TRBV28
J gene: TRBJ1-5
D gene: .
clone size: .
CDR3 DNA: TGTGCCAGCAGTTTGCCCAGGGTCAATCAGCCCCAGCATTTT
CDR3 protein: CASSLPRVNQPQHF

V gene: TRBV2
J gene: TRBJ2-6
D gene: TRBD1
clone size: .
CDR3 DNA: TGTGCCAGCAGTAAGTGGGCGAACAGGGGTTTTGGGGCCAACGTCCTGACTTTC
CDR3 protein: CASSKWANRGFGANVLTF

V gene: TRBV28
J gene: TRBJ1-4
D gene: .
clone size: few
CDR3 DNA: TGTGCCAGCACCCTGGGCGGGGGAGGGGAAAAACTGTTTTTT
CDR3 protein: CASTLGGGGEKLFF

V gene: TRBV10-3
J gene: TRBJ1-2
D gene: TRBD1
clone size: .
CDR3 DNA: TGTGCCACAGAGGGACAGGGACGAGGGTCTTATGGCTACACCTTC
CDR3 protein: CATEGQGRGSYGYTF

V gene: TRBV28
J gene: TRBJ1-5
D gene: TRBD1
clone size: .
CDR3 DNA: TGTGCCAGCAGTTTCGCGGACAGGGCTAATCAGCCCCAGCATTTT
CDR3 protein: CASSFADRANQPQHF